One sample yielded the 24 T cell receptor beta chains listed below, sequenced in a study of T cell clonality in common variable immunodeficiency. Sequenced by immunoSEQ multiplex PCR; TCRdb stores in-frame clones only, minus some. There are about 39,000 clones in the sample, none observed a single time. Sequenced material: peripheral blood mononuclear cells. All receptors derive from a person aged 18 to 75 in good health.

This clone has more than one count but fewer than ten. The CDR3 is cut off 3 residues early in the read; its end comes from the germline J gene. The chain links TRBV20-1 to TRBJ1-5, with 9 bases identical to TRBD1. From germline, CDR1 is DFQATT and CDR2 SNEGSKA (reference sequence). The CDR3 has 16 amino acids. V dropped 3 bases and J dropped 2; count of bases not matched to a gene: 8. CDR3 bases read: TGCAGTGCTAGGCCGGGACAGGGAGTGCGCAATCAGCCC. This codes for CSARPGQGVRNQP. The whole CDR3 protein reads CSARPGQGVRNQPQHF.

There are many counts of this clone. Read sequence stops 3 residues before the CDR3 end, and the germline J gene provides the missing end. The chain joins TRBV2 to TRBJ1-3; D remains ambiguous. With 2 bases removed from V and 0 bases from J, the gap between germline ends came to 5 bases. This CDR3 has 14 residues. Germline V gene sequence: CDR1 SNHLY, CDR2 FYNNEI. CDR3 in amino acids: CASSELSSGNTIYF. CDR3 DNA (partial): TGTGCCAGCAGTGAACTCAGCTCTGGAAACACC. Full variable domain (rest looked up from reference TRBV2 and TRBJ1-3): EPEVTQTPSHQVTQMGQEVILRCVPISNHLYFYWYRQILGQKVEFLVSFYNNEISEKSEIFDDQFSVERPDGSNFTLKIRSTKLEDSAMYFCASSELSSGNTIYFGEGSWLTVV.

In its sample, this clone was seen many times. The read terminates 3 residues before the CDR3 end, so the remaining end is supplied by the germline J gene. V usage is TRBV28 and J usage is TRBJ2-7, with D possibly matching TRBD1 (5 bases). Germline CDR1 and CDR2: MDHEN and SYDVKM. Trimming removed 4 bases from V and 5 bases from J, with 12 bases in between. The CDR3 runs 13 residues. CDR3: CASSSPQGHEQYF. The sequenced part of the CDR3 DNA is TGTGCCAGCAGTTCCCCCCAGGGCCACGAG.

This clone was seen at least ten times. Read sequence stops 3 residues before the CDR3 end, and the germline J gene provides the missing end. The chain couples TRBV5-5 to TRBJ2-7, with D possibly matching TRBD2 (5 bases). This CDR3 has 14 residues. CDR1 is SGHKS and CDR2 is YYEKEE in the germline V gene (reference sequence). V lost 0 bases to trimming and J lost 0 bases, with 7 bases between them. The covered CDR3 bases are TGTGCCAGCAGCTTGGTGCGGGCCTCCTACGAG. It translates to CASSLVRASYE. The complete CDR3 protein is CASSLVRASYEQYF.

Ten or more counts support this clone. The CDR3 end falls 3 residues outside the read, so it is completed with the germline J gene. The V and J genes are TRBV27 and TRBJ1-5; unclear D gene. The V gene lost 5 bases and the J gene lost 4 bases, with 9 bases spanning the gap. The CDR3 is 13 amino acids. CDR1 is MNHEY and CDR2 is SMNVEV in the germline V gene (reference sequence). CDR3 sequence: CASSRRVNQPQHF. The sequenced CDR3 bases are TGTGCCAGCAGTCGACGGGTGAATCAGCCC.

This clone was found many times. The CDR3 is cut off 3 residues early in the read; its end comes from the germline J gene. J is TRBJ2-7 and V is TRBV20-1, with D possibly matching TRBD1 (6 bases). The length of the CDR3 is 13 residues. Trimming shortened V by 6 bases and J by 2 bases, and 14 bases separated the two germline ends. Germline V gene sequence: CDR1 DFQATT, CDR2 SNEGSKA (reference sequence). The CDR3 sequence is CSATKQGTYEQYF. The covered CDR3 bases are TGCAGTGCCACGAAACAGGGAACCTACGAG.

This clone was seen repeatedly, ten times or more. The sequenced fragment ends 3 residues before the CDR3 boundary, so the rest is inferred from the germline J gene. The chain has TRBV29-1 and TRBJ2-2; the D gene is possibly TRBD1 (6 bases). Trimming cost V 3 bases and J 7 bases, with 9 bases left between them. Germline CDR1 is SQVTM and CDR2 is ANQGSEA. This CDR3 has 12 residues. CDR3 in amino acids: CSVENRVGELFF. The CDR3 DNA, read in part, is TGCAGCGTTGAGAACAGGGTCGGGGAG.

The sequenced CDR3 bases are TGTGCCAGCAGTGAAAGGGGACAGAGAACTGAA. It yields the protein CASSERGQRTE. The entire CDR3 protein is CASSERGQRTEAFF. This chain links TRBV6-1 with TRBJ1-1; 7 nucleotides align to TRBD1. The CDR3 end falls 3 residues outside the read, so it is completed with the germline J gene. V lost 2 bases to trimming and J lost 5 bases; unmatched junction nucleotides: 5. This CDR3 spans 14 amino acids. CDR1 is MNHNS, CDR2 SASEGT, per germline.

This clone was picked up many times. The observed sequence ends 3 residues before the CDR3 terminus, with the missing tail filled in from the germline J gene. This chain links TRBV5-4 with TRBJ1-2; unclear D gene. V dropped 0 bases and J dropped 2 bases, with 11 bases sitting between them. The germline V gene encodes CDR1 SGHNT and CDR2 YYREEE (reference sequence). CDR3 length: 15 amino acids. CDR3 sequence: CASSLERGQNYGYTF. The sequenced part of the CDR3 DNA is TGTGCCAGCAGCTTGGAGCGCGGGCAGAACTATGGC.

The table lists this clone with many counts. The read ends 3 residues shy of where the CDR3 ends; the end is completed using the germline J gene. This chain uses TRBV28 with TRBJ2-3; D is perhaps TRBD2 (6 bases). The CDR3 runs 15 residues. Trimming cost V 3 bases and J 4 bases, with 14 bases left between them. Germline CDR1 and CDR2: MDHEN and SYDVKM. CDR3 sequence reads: CASSFMGGAPDTQYF. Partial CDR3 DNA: TGTGCCAGCAGTTTTATGGGCGGGGCCCCAGATACG.

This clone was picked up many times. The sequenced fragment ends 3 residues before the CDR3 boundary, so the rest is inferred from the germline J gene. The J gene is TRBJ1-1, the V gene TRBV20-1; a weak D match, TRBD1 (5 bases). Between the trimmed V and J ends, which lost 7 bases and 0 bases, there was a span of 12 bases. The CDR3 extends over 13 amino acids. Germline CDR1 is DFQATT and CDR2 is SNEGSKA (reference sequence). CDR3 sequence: CSVKGFMNTEAFF. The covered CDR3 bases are TGCAGTGTCAAGGGGTTTATGAACACTGAA.

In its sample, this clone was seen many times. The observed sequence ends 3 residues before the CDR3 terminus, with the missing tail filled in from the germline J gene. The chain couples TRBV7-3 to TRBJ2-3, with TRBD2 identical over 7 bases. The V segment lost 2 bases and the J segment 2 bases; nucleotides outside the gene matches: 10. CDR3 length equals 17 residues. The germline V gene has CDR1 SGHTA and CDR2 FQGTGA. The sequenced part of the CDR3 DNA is TGTGCCAGCAGCTTACGCGGGGGAGGCCGGTACACAGATACG. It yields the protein CASSLRGGGRYTDT. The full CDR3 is CASSLRGGGRYTDTQYF.

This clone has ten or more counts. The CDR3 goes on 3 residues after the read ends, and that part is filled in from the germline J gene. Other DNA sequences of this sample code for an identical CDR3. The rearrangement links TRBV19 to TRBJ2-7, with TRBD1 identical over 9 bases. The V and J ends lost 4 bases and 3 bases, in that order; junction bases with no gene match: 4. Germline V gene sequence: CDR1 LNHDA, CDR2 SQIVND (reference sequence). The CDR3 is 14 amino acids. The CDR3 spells CASSRGQGNYEQYF. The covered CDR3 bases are TGTGCCAGTAGTAGAGGACAGGGGAACTACGAG.

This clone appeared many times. The CDR3 DNA, read in part, is TGTGCCAGCAGGGGGACTTGGGGTAATCAGCCC. Protein product: CASRGTWGNQP. The whole CDR3 is CASRGTWGNQPQHF. V usage is TRBV2 and J usage is TRBJ1-5, with D possibly matching TRBD1 (5 bases). The read gets to within 3 residues of the CDR3 end, and the germline J gene fills in the rest. V lost 6 bases to trimming and J lost 4 bases, with 13 bases between them. Per germline, CDR1 SNHLY and CDR2 FYNNEI. The length of the CDR3 is 14 residues.

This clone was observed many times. CDR3 DNA (partial): TGTGCCAGCAGCGGACCCGGGACTAAAGAGACC. Protein sequence: CASSGPGTKET. The full-length CDR3 reads as CASSGPGTKETQYF. The chain joins TRBV9 to TRBJ2-5, with 7 nucleotides matching TRBD2. Sequencing ends 3 residues short of the CDR3 end; the germline J gene provides the rest. V shed 3 bases, J shed 3 bases, and the junction held 5 bases outside the gene matches. This CDR3 is 14 amino acids long. Germline CDR1 is SGDLS and CDR2 is YYNGEE.

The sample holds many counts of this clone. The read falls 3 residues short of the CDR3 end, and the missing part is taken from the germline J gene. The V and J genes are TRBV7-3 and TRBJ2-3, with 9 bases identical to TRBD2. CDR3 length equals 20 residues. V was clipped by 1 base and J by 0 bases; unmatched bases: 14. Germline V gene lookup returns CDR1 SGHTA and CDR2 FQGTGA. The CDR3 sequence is CASSLMSTSGLPLSTDTQYF. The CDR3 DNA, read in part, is TGTGCCAGCAGCTTAATGTCTACTAGCGGGCTTCCCTTGAGCACAGATACG.

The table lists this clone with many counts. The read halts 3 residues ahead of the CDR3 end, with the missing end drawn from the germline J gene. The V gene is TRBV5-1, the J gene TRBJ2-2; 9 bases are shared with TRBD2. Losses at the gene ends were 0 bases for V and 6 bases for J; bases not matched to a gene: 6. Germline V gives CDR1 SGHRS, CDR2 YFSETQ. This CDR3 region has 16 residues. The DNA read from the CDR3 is TGCGCCAGCAGCTTGGATAGCGGGAGCTGGGCCGGGGAG. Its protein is CASSLDSGSWAGE. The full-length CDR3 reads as CASSLDSGSWAGELFF.

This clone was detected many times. CDR3 region: CASSAVSGSYEQYF. The CDR3 DNA, read in part, is TGCGCCAGCAGTGCAGTTAGCGGGAGCTACGAG. The chain links TRBV10-1 to TRBJ2-7; 9 bases align to TRBD2. The read ends 3 residues before the CDR3 terminus; that terminus is restored from the germline J gene. V gave up 4 bases and J gave up 3 bases; unmatched junction bases: 4. The CDR3 loop spans 14 amino acids. Germline-derived CDR1 and CDR2 are WNHNN and SYGVQD (reference sequence).

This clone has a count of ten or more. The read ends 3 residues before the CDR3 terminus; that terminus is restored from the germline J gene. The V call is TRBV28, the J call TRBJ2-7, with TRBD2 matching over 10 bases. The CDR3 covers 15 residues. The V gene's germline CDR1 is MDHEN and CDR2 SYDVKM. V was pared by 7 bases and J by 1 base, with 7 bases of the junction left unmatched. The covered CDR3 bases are TGTGCCAGCACCCCTAGCGGGAGTAGGTCCTACGAG. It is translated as CASTPSGSRSYE. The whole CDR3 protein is CASTPSGSRSYEQYF.

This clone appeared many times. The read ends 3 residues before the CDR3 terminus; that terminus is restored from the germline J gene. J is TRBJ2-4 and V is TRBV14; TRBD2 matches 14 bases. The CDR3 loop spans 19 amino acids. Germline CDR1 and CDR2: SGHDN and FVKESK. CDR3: CASSQVGTSGSFFLETQYF. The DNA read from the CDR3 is TGTGCCAGCAGCCAAGTTGGGACTAGCGGGAGCTTTTTCCTTGAGACT.

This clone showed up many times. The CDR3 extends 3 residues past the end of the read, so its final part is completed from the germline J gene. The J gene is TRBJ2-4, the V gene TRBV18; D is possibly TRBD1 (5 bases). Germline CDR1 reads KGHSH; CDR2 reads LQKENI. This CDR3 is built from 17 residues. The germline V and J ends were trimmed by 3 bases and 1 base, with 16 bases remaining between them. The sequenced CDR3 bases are TGTGCCAGCTCACCCCCTGAACAGGTGGGGGCCAAAAACATT. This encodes CASSPPEQVGAKNI. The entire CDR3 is CASSPPEQVGAKNIQYF.

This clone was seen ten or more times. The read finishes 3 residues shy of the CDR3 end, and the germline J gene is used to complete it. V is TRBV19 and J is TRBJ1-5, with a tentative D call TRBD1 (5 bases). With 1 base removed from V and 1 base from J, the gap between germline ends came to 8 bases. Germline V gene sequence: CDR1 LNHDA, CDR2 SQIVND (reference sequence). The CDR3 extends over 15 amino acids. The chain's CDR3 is CASSIGRASNQPQHF. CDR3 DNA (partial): TGTGCCAGTAGTATAGGCAGGGCCAGCAATCAGCCC. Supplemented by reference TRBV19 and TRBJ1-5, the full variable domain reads DGGITQSPKYLFRKEGQNVTLSCEQNLNHDAMYWYRQDPGQGLRLIYYSQIVNDFQKGDIAEGYSVSREKKESFPLTVTSAQKNPTAFYLCASSIGRASNQPQHFGDGTRLSIL.

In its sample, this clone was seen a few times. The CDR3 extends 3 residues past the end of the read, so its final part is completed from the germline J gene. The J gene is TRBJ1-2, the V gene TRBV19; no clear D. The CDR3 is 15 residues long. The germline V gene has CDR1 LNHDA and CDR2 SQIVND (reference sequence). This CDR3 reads CASSLTSGRGNDYTF. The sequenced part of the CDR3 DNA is TGTGCCAGTAGCCTGACTAGCGGGAGAGGGAATGAC.

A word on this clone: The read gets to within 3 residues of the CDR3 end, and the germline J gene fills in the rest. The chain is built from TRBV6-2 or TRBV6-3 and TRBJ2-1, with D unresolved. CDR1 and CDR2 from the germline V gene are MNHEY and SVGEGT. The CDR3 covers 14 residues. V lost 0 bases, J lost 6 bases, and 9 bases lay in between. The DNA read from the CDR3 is TGTGCCAGCAGTTACTCGGGCTTTACCAATGAG. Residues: CASSYSGFTNE. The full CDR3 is CASSYSGFTNEQFF.